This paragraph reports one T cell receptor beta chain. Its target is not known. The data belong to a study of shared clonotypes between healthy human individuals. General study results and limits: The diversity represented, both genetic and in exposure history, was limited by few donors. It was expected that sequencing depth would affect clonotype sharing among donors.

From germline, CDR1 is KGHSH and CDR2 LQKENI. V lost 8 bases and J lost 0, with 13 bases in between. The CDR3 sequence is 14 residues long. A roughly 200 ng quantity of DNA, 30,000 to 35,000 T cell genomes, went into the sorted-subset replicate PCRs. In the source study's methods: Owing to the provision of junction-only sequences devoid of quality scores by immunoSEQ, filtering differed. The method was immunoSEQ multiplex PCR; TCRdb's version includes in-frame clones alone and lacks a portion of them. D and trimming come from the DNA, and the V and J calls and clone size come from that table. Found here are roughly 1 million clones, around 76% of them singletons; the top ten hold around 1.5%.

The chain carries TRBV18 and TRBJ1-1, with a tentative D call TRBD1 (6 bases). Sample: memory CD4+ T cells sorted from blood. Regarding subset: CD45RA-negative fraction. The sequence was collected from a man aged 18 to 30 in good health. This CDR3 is CASAAGDLNTEAFF. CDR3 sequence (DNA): TGTGCCAGCGCAGCAGGGGATCTGAACACTGAAGCTTTCTTT.